This is a list of T cell receptor beta chains from one sample in a study of blood T cell repertoires in COVID-19. Some clones are missing from TCRdb's copy, which holds only in-frame ones; the method was immunoSEQ multiplex PCR. The sample records about 80,000 clones, about 88% being singletons. What was sequenced was peripheral blood. These receptors came from a man in his 70s with active or convalescent COVID-19. The CDR3 runs from the conserved cysteine through the conserved F or W. Fields, in order: CDR3 protein, CDR3 DNA, clone size, V gene, D gene, J gene. The D gene is left open where the match is weak. Clone size is stated in some rows and not others, as once, few, many or a class when expanded.

CASSQPTGTKETQYF	TGCGCCAGCAGCCAACCGACCGGGACTAAAGAGACCCAGTACTTC	.	TRBV4-1	TRBD2	TRBJ2-5
CASSRHRSSYEQYF	TGTGCCAGTAGTAGGCATCGAAGCTCCTACGAGCAGTACTTC	.	TRBV19	.	TRBJ2-7
CASSLRTTGINTGELFF	TGTGCCAGCAGCCTCCGCACGACGGGGATTAACACCGGGGAGCTGTTTTTT	.	TRBV7-2	.	TRBJ2-2
CASSPQGAYNYGYTF	TGTGCCAGCAGTCCACAGGGGGCCTATAACTATGGCTACACCTTC	few	TRBV7-8	TRBD1	TRBJ1-2
CASSGTGGYSSNQPQHF	TGTGCCAGCAGTGGGACGGGAGGGTATTCTAGCAATCAGCCCCAGCATTTT	.	TRBV6-1	.	TRBJ1-5
CASSSSGRANEKLFF	TGCGCCAGCAGCTCGTCGGGGAGAGCAAATGAAAAACTGTTTTTT	few	TRBV5-1	.	TRBJ1-4
CASSQGALSSYEQYF	TGCGCCAGCAGCCAAGGGGCGCTGAGCTCCTACGAGCAGTACTTC	.	TRBV4-1	.	TRBJ2-7
CASSPWDNNYGYTF	TGTGCCAGCAGCCCTTGGGACAATAACTATGGCTACACCTTC	.	TRBV7-2	.	TRBJ1-2
CASTEGGQMNTEAFF	TGTGCCAGCACCGAGGGGGGACAGATGAACACTGAAGCTTTCTTT	.	TRBV6-5	TRBD1	TRBJ1-1
CASSSFGQNTEAFF	TGTGCCAGCAGCTCCTTTGGACAGAACACTGAAGCTTTCTTT	.	TRBV7-3	.	TRBJ1-1
CASSFGGYEQYF	TGTGCCAGCAGTTTCGGGGGGTACGAGCAGTACTTC	.	TRBV12-3/TRBV12-4	TRBD2	TRBJ2-7
CASSDSRVNEKLFF	TGTGCCAGCAGTGATTCCAGGGTAAATGAAAAACTGTTTTTT	few	TRBV2	.	TRBJ1-4
CASSQRGGETQYF	TGTGCCAGCAGTCAGAGGGGGGGGGAGACCCAGTACTTC	.	TRBV2	.	TRBJ2-5
CASSVRGHKTYNEQFF	TGTGCCAGCAGCGTTCGAGGGCATAAGACCTACAATGAGCAGTTCTTC	.	TRBV9	.	TRBJ2-1
CAGRTGDGYTF	TGTGCCGGGCGTACCGGGGATGGCTACACCTTC	.	TRBV14	.	TRBJ1-2
CASSRVRVAGPTDTQYF	TGTGCCAGCTCCCGGGTTCGAGTAGCGGGGCCCACAGATACGCAGTATTTT	.	TRBV25-1	TRBD2	TRBJ2-3
CASSWGGQRGSSYGYTF	TGCGCCAGCAGCTGGGGGGGCCAGAGGGGATCAAGCTATGGCTACACCTTC	once	TRBV5-1	.	TRBJ1-2
CATSLGKRTDTQYF	TGTGCCACCAGTCTCGGGAAGAGGACAGATACGCAGTATTTT	.	TRBV15	.	TRBJ2-3
CASSYPRELSYGYTF	TGTGCCAGCAGTTACCCCAGGGAATTGAGCTATGGCTACACCTTC	.	TRBV6-2/TRBV6-3	.	TRBJ1-2
CAGRDREVETQYF	TGTGCCGGAAGAGACAGGGAAGTAGAGACCCAGTACTTC	once	TRBV10-3	TRBD1	TRBJ2-5
CASSHRKGAPDTQYF	TGTGCCAGCAGCCACAGGAAGGGGGCACCAGATACGCAGTATTTT	.	TRBV4-2	TRBD1	TRBJ2-3
CASSLSSFNQKLFF	TGTGCCAGCAGCTTGTCCAGTTTCAACCAAAAACTGTTTTTT	once	TRBV5-6	.	TRBJ1-4
CASSPGDEKLFF	TGTGCCAGCAGCCCCGGGGATGAAAAACTGTTTTTT	.	TRBV7-9	.	TRBJ1-4
CASTLGLHYEQYF	TGTGCCAGCACCCTGGGACTGCATTACGAGCAGTACTTC	.	TRBV12-3/TRBV12-4	.	TRBJ2-7
CASSLFFSSGNTIYF	TGTGCCAGCAGCTTATTCTTTTCTTCTGGAAACACCATATATTTT	.	TRBV7-2	.	TRBJ1-3
CASSFSPRGGRTGELFF	TGTGCCAGCAGCTTTTCTCCCCGCGGGGGGCGGACCGGGGAGCTGTTTTTT	.	TRBV5-4	TRBD2	TRBJ2-2
CSASAGQLHSYEQYF	TGCAGTGCTAGTGCTGGACAGCTCCACTCCTACGAGCAGTACTTC	.	TRBV20-1	.	TRBJ2-7
CASSSPAGGGGTQYF	TGTGCCAGCAGCTCCCCGGCAGGGGGCGGCGGGACCCAGTACTTC	.	TRBV7-8	TRBD1	TRBJ2-5
CASSTGTRNYEQYF	TGTGCCAGCTCAACGGGGACACGAAACTACGAGCAGTACTTC	.	TRBV18	.	TRBJ2-7
CASSQELSDGYTF	TGCGCCAGCAGCCAAGAGTTATCAGATGGCTACACCTTC	.	TRBV4-3	.	TRBJ1-2
CASSSPAADRGNYGYTF	TGTGCCAGCAGCTCTCCTGCCGCGGACAGGGGTAACTATGGCTACACCTTC	.	TRBV5-4	TRBD1	TRBJ1-2
CASTADQRGRYTQYF	TGTGCCAGCACCGCGGATCAGAGGGGGAGATATACGCAGTATTTT	.	TRBV6-5	.	TRBJ2-3
CASSPSGAGANVLTF	TGTGCCAGCTCACCGTCCGGGGCTGGGGCCAACGTCCTGACTTTC	.	TRBV18	.	TRBJ2-6
CASSLTAINYGYTF	TGTGCCAGCAGTTTAACAGCCATTAACTATGGCTACACCTTC	.	TRBV27	.	TRBJ1-2
CSAPRGRTEAFF	TGCAGCGCCCCTAGGGGGAGAACTGAAGCTTTCTTT	.	TRBV29-1	.	TRBJ1-1
CASSLGTAVVEAFF	TGTGCCAGCAGCCTCGGGACTGCCGTTGTTGAAGCTTTCTTT	.	TRBV5-6	.	TRBJ1-1
CASSSVLDEQYF	TGCGCCAGCAGCTCCGTACTCGACGAGCAGTACTTC	.	TRBV5-1	.	TRBJ2-7
CASSISGFTEAFF	TGTGCCAGTAGTATTAGCGGTTTCACTGAAGCTTTCTTT	.	TRBV19	.	TRBJ1-1
CASSLRSGGDEQFF	TGTGCCAGCAGTTTAAGGAGCGGGGGGGACGAGCAGTTCTTC	.	TRBV27	TRBD2	TRBJ2-1
CASSLELRGGSTGELFF	TGCGCCAGCAGCTTGGAGTTACGGGGTGGGTCGACCGGGGAGCTGTTTTTT	.	TRBV5-1	.	TRBJ2-2
CASSLLQGGYEQYF	TGTGCCAGCTCACTTTTACAGGGTGGCTACGAGCAGTACTTC	once	TRBV18	.	TRBJ2-7
CASSLGDSGSNQPQHF	TGTGCCAGCAGCTTGGGGGACTCGGGAAGCAATCAGCCCCAGCATTTT	.	TRBV7-2	.	TRBJ1-5
CASSLWGPNTEAFF	TGTGCCAGCAGCCTCTGGGGCCCGAACACTGAAGCTTTCTTT	.	TRBV11-1	.	TRBJ1-1
CASSPAPGDTWSYGYTF	TGTGCCAGCAGCCCCGCACCCGGGGACACATGGAGCTATGGCTACACCTTC	.	TRBV4-2	.	TRBJ1-2
CASSLSTLGSQHF	TGTGCCAGCAGCTTGTCTACTCTCGGGTCCCAGCATTTT	.	TRBV5-6	.	TRBJ1-5
CASSVGGSYSTDTQYF	TGTGCCAGCAGCGTAGGAGGCAGTTACAGCACAGATACGCAGTATTTT	.	TRBV9	.	TRBJ2-3
CASSVASGGYNEQFF	TGTGCCAGCAGCGTAGCATCGGGGGGATACAATGAGCAGTTCTTC	once	TRBV9	TRBD2	TRBJ2-1
CATSRGGSGTELNGYTF	TGTGCCACCAGCAGAGGAGGGTCCGGGACAGAATTAAACGGCTACACCTTC	few	TRBV15	TRBD1	TRBJ1-2
CASSVAWRGAYEQYF	TGTGCCAGCAGCGTAGCTTGGCGGGGGGCTTACGAGCAGTACTTC	.	TRBV9	TRBD2	TRBJ2-7
CASSFELLAGGQNEQFF	TGTGCCAGCAGCTTCGAACTATTAGCGGGGGGGCAGAATGAGCAGTTCTTC	.	TRBV7-2	TRBD2	TRBJ2-1
CASSSGQGGSNGYTF	TGTGCCAGCAGCTCCGGACAGGGAGGTTCGAATGGCTACACCTTC	.	TRBV7-2	TRBD1	TRBJ1-2
CASSRSGAAGYNEQFF	TGTGCCAGCAGTCGAAGCGGCGCGGCCGGGTACAATGAGCAGTTCTTC	.	TRBV25-1	.	TRBJ2-1
CASSYQGHTEAFF	TGTGCCAGCAGTTACCAGGGGCACACTGAAGCTTTCTTT	.	TRBV6-5	.	TRBJ1-1
CASSPTVFGGYTF	TGTGCCAGCAGCCCGACAGTTTTTGGAGGCTACACCTTC	.	TRBV7-3	.	TRBJ1-2
CASSLQGGNTEAFF	TGCGCCAGCAGCTTGCAGGGGGGGAACACTGAAGCTTTCTTT	.	TRBV5-1	TRBD1	TRBJ1-1
CASSLWASPTGNEQFF	TGTGCCAGCAGCTTATGGGCGTCGCCCACGGGGAATGAGCAGTTCTTC	.	TRBV7-8	.	TRBJ2-1
CASSPTGGADGETQYF	TGTGCCAGCAGCCCTACAGGGGGCGCGGATGGCGAGACCCAGTACTTC	.	TRBV5-4	TRBD1	TRBJ2-5
CASSLGQGPNQPQHF	TGTGCCAGCAGCTTGGGACAGGGTCCGAATCAGCCCCAGCATTTT	.	TRBV5-6	TRBD1	TRBJ1-5